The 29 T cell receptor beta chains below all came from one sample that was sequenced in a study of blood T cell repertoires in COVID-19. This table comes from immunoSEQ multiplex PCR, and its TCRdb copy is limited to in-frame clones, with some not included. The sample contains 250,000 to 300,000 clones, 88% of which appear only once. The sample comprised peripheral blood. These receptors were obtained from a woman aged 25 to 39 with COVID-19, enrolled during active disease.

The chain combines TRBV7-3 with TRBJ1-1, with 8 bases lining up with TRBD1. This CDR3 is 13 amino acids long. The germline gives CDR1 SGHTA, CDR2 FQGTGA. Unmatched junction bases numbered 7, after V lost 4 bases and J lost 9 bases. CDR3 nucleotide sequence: TGTGCCAGCAGCTCCTACGACAGGGGAAAAGCTTTCTTT. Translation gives CASSSYDRGKAFF.

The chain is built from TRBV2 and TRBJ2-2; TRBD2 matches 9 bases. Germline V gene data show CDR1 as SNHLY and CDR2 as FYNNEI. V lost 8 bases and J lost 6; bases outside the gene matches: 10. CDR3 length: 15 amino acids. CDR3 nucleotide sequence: TGTGCCAGCGGGCCATGGACTAGCGTCCCCGGGGAGCTGTTTTTT. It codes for CASGPWTSVPGELFF.

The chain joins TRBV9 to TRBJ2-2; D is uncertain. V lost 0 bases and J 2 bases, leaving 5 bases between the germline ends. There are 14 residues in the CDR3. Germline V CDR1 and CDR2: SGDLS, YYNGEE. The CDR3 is CASSVAINTGELFF. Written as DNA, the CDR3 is TGTGCCAGCAGCGTAGCTATAAACACCGGGGAGCTGTTTTTT.

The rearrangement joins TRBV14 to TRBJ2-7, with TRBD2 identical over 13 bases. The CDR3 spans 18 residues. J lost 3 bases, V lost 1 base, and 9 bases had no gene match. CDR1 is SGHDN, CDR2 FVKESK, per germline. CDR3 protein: CASSQVGSGLAGVYEQYF. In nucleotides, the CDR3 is TGTGCCAGCAGCCAAGTCGGCTCCGGACTAGCGGGAGTCTACGAGCAGTACTTC.

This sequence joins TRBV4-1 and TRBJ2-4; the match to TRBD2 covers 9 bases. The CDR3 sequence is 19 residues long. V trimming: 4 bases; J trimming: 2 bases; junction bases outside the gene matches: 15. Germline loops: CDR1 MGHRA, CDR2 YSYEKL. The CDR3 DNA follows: TGCGCCAGCAGCCCAGGACCCGGCGGGAGGGCCCGGACCAAAAACATTCAGTACTTC. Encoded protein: CASSPGPGGRARTKNIQYF.

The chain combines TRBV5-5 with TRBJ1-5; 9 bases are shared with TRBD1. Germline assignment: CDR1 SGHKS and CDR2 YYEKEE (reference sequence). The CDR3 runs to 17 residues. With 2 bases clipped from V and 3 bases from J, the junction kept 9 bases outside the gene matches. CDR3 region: CASSFGRTGAHNQPQHF. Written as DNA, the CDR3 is TGTGCCAGCAGCTTTGGTCGGACAGGGGCCCACAATCAGCCCCAGCATTTT.

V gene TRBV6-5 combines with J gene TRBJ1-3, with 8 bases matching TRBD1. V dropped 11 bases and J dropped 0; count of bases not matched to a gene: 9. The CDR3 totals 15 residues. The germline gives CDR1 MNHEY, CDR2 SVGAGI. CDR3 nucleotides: TGTGCCGTATTGACAGGGGCTATCTCTGGAAACACCATATATTTT. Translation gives CAVLTGAISGNTIYF.

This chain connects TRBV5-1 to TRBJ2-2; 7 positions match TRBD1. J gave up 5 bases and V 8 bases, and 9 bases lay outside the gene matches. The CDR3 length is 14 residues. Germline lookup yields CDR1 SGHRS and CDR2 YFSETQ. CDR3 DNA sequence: TGCGCCAGTAGCCGGGACAGTCTAACCGGGGAGCTGTTTTTT. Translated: CASSRDSLTGELFF. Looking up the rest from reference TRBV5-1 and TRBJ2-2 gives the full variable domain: KAGVTQTPRYLIKTRGQQVTLSCSPISGHRSVSWYQQTPGQGLQFLFEYFSETQRNKGNFPGRFSGRQFSNSRSEMNVSTLELGDSALYLCASSRDSLTGELFFGEGSRLTVL.

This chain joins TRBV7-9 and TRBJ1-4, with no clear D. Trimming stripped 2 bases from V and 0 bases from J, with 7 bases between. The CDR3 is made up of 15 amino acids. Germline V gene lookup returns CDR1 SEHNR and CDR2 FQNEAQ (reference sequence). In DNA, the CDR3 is TGTGCCAGCAGCTTATCCGGGGCAACTAATGAAAAACTGTTTTTT. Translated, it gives CASSLSGATNEKLFF.

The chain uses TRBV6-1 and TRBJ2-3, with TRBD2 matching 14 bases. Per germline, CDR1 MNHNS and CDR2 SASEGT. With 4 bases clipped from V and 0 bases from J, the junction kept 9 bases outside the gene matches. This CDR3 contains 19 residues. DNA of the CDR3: TGTGCCAGCAGTGGGACCCGACTAGCGGGAGGGTTAAGCACAGATACGCAGTATTTT. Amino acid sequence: CASSGTRLAGGLSTDTQYF.

The CDR3 loop reads CASSIRPGHYYEQYF. CDR3 coding DNA: TGTGCCAGTAGTATACGACCGGGACACTACTACGAGCAGTACTTC. The chain uses TRBV19 and TRBJ2-7, with a weak D call TRBD1 (6 bases). Germline CDR1 and CDR2: LNHDA and SQIVND (reference sequence). The CDR3 runs to 15 residues. V was pared by 2 bases and J by 3 bases, with 14 bases between.

The CDR3: CSVTERETQYF. CDR3 coding DNA: TGCAGCGTCACGGAGCGGGAGACCCAGTACTTC. The V gene is TRBV29-1, the J gene TRBJ2-5; TRBD2 is a possible D gene (5 bases). Trimming cost V 6 bases and J 5 bases, with 10 bases left between them. CDR3 size: 11 residues. Germline CDR1 reads SQVTM; CDR2 reads ANQGSEA.

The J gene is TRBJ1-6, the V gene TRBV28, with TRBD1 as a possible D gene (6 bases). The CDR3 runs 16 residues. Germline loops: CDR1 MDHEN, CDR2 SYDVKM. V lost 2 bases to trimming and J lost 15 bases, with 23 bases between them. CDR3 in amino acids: CASSLILGQGFQNLHF. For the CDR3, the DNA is TGTGCCAGCAGTTTAATTTTGGGACAAGGGTTCCAGAACCTCCACTTT.

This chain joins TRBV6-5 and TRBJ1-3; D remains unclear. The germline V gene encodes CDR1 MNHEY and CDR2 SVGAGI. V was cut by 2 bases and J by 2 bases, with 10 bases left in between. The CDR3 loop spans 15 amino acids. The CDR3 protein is CASSYRPLPGNTIYF. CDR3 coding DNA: TGTGCCAGCAGTTACCGTCCCCTCCCTGGAAACACCATATATTTT.

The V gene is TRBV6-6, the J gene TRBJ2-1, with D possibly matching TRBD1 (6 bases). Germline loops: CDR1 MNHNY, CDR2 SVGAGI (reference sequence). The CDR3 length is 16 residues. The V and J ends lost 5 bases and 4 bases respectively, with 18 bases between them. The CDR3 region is CASSRALGTKYNEQFF. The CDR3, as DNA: TGTGCCAGCAGTCGAGCCCTTGGGACAAAGTACAATGAGCAGTTCTTC.

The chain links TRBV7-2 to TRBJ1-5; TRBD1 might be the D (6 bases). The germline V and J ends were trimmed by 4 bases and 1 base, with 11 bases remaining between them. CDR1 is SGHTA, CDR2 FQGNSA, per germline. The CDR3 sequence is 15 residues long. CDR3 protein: CASSSQGLSNQPQHF. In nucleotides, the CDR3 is TGTGCCAGCAGCTCTCAGGGGCTGAGCAATCAGCCCCAGCATTTT.

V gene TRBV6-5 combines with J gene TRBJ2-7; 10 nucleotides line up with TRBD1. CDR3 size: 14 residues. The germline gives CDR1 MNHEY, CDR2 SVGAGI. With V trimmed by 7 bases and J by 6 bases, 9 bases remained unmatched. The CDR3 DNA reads TGTGCCAGCACCTATGGCTGGACAGGGGGCGAGCAGTACTTC. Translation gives CASTYGWTGGEQYF.

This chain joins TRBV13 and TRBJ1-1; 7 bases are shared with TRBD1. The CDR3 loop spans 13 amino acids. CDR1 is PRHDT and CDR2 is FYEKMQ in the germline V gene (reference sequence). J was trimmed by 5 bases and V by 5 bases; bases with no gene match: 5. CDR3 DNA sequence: TGTGCCAGCAGCACCACAGGGGAGACTGAAGCTTTCTTT. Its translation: CASSTTGETEAFF. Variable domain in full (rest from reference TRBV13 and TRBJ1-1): AAGVIQSPRHLIKEKRETATLKCYPIPRHDTVYWYQQGPGQDPQFLISFYEKMQSDKGSIPDRFSAQQFSDYHSELNMSSLELGDSALYFCASSTTGETEAFFGQGTRLTVV.

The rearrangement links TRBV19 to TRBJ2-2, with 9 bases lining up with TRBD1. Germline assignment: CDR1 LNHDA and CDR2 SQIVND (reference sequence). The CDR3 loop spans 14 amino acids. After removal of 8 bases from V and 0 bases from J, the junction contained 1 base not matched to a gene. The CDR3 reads CASRTGANTGELFF. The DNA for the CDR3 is TGTGCCAGTCGGACAGGGGCGAACACCGGGGAGCTGTTTTTT.

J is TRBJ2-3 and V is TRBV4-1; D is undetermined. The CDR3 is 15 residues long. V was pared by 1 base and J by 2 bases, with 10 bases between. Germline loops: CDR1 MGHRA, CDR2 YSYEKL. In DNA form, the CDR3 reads TGCGCCAGCAGCCAAGGAGACTTTGACACAGATACGCAGTATTTT. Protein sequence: CASSQGDFDTDTQYF.

CDR3 DNA sequence: TGTGCCAGCAGCTTACGGGACTGGGGCACCGGGGAGCTGTTTTTT. It specifies CASSLRDWGTGELFF. This rearrangement joins TRBV7-8 to TRBJ2-2; D is perhaps TRBD2 (6 bases). The CDR3 has 15 amino acids. V lost 2 bases and J 4 bases, leaving 11 bases between the germline ends. In germline, CDR1 is SGHVS, CDR2 FQNEAQ. Variable domain in full (rest from reference TRBV7-8 and TRBJ2-2): GAGVSQSPRYKVAKRGQDVALRCDPISGHVSLFWYQQALGQGPEFLTYFQNEAQLDKSGLPSDRFFAERPEGSVSTLKIQRTQQEDSAVYLCASSLRDWGTGELFFGEGSRLTVL.

CDR3 amino acids: CATSVTFATSGRTYNEQFF. In DNA form, the CDR3 reads TGTGCCACCAGTGTCACGTTTGCGACTAGCGGGAGAACCTACAATGAGCAGTTCTTC. This sequence joins TRBV24-1 and TRBJ2-1, with 12 bases lining up with TRBD2. CDR1 and CDR2 (germline): KGHDR, SFDVKD. After removal of 5 bases from V and 2 bases from J, the junction contained 12 bases not matched to a gene. The CDR3 loop spans 19 amino acids.

CDR3 sequence: CASSFHSGGNTGELFF. The CDR3 region has the DNA TGTGCCAGCAGCTTCCATAGCGGGGGAAACACCGGGGAGCTGTTTTTT. This chain connects TRBV7-3 to TRBJ2-2, with TRBD2 identical over 9 bases. Germline V gene data show CDR1 as SGHTA and CDR2 as FQGTGA. CDR3 length equals 16 residues. V shed 3 bases, J shed 2 bases, and the junction held 4 bases outside the gene matches.

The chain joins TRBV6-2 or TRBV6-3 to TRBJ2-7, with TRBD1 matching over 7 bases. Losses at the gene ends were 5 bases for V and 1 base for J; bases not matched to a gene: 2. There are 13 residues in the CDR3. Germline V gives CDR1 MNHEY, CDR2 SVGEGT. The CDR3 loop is CASSDRDSYEQYF. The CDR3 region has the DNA TGTGCCAGCAGTGACAGGGATTCCTACGAGCAGTACTTC.

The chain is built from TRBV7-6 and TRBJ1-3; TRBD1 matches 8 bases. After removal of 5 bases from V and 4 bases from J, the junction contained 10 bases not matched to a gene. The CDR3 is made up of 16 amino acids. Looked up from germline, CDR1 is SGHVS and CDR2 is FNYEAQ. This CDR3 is CASSPQGALRGNTIYF. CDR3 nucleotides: TGTGCCAGCAGCCCTCAGGGGGCCCTGAGAGGAAACACCATATATTTT.

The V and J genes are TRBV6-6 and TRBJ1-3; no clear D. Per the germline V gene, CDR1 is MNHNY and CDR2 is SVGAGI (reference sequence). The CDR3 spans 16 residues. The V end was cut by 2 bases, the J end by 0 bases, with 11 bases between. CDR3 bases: TGTGCCAGCAGTTACAATCGGGGAAGCTCTGGAAACACCATATATTTT. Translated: CASSYNRGSSGNTIYF.

DNA of the CDR3: TGCGCCAGCAGCCCCCAGGGGCTGGGGGATACGCAGTATTTT. Residues: CASSPQGLGDTQYF. This rearrangement joins TRBV5-1 to TRBJ2-3, with D maybe TRBD1 (6 bases). Germline loops: CDR1 SGHRS, CDR2 YFSETQ. Trimming removed 4 bases from V and 6 bases from J, with 15 bases in between. The CDR3 runs to 14 residues.

The CDR3 DNA sequence: TGTGCCAGCAGCTACGGAAGGGGGCAGAATTCACCCCTCCACTTT. Protein product: CASSYGRGQNSPLHF. V usage is TRBV7-9 and J usage is TRBJ1-6; 7 nucleotides match TRBD1. Germline V gene sequence: CDR1 SEHNR, CDR2 FQNEAQ (reference sequence). The CDR3 spans 15 residues. J was trimmed by 7 bases and V by 4 bases; bases with no gene match: 7.

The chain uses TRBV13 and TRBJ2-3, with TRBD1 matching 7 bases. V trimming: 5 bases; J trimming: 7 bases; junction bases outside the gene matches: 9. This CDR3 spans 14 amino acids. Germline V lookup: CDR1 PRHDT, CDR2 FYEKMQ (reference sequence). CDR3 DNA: TGTGCCAGCAGCGAGACAGGGACCCTCTATACGCAGTATTTT. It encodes CASSETGTLYTQYF.